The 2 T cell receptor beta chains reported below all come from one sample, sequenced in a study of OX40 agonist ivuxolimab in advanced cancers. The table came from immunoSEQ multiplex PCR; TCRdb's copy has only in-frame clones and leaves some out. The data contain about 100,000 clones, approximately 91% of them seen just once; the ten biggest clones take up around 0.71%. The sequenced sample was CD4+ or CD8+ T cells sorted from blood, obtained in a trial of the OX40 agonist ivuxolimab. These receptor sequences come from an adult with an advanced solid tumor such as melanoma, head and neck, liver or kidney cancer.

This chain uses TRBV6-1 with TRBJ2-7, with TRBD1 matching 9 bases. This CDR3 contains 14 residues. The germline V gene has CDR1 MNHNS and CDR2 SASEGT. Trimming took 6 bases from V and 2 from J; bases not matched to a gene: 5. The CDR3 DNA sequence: TGTGCCAGCAGACAGGGGGCAGGAACCTACGAGCAGTACTTC. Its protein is CASRQGAGTYEQYF.

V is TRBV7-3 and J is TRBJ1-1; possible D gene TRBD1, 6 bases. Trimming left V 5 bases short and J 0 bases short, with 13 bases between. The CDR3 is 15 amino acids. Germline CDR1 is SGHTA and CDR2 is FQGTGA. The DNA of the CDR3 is TGTGCCAGCAGCCTTCTGGGACAAATGAACACTGAAGCTTTCTTT. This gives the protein CASSLLGQMNTEAFF.